This TCR beta chain came from a study of early T cells in non-severe SARS-CoV-2 infection (dated by TCRdb to about 2021). Some background on the complete study: Because TCR sequencing relied on bulk RNA taken from unsorted whole blood, pairing of alpha and beta chains was not possible.

Points the paper makes about the study in general: VDJdb matching was skewed toward anti-spike CD8 responses and likely underestimated virus-specific expansions by missing private and CD4 specificities.

In this sample, this clonotype turned up a few times. What antigen it recognizes has not been identified. No per-base quality is available; no much larger clone lies one base away. Trimming takes 7 bases from V and 7 bases from J, and the germline ends sit 17 bases apart. From the cysteine up to the phenylalanine, the CDR3 has a length of 13 residues. This entry keeps only the CDR3 DNA: 39 bases, framed from base 1. The germline V gene encodes CDR1 LNHDA and CDR2 SQIVND (reference sequence). The study was a case-control design nested within a healthcare worker cohort in London, UK, with weekly nasopharyngeal swab PCR tests and blood sampling. Between 23 and 31 March 2020, the week of the UK lockdown, healthcare workers were enrolled and then followed up weekly for as long as 16 weeks. Library creation used 5' RACE. These reads were obtained on a NextSeq 500. Unique molecular identifiers were attached to individual cDNA molecules in the TCR library protocol so that sequencing error and PCR bias could be corrected. TCR alpha and beta chains were both sequenced, and the abundances of alpha and beta sequences in each sample were closely correlated with each other. Turning to the authors' computational methods: V gene, J gene and CDR3 annotation of TCR sequences was performed with Decombinator V4. TCRs were defined as expanded if a significant change between any two time points was detected under a Poisson model with p below 0.0001. TCR abundances were normalised to the total number of TCRs sequenced per sample and were expressed as counts per million. MAIT TCRs were defined by TRAV1-2 paired with TRAJ12, TRAJ20 or TRAJ33, and iNKT TCRs by TRAV10 paired with TRAJ18. VDJdb, accessed on 1 November 2021, was searched for TCRs annotated for CMV, EBV and SARS-CoV-2, and TCRs annotated for more than one antigen were excluded. TCRdb reprocessed the public reads (quality trimming at Q25 with fastp, clone calling with MiXCR) and kept in-frame beta chains. CDR3 protein sequences are deduplicated, and each keeps its most common genes and DNA. The V and J calls come from TCRdb's annotation, not from the publication. The sample contains approximately 99,000 distinct CDR3 sequences, around an eighth of them found a single time. The top ten hold around 3% of the sample.

The V and J segments used are TRBV19 and TRBJ2-7, with TRBD2 tentatively as D gene (6 bases match). The TCR was taken from an adult who was a healthcare worker with PCR-confirmed SARS-CoV-2 infection or an uninfected control (not recorded which). Material for sequencing was whole blood. In nucleotides, the sequence is TGTGCCAGTAACGAGGGAGGCGAACGGGAGCAGTACTTC. Its amino acids are CASNEGGEREQYF. Extended through the reference TRBV19 and TRBJ2-7 proteins, this CDR3 yields the full variable domain: DGGITQSPKYLFRKEGQNVTLSCEQNLNHDAMYWYRQDPGQGLRLIYYSQIVNDFQKGDIAEGYSVSREKKESFPLTVTSAQKNPTAFYLCASNEGGEREQYFGPGTRLTVT.